The clone carrying this TCR beta chain was seen many times. The antigen is not known. The data were taken from a study of T cells after yellow fever vaccination. Study-wide points: The secondary response was weaker but peaked faster, day 5 versus 15. Reappearing after the booster were most of the clones from primary vaccination (roughly 96% CD4, approximately 89% CD8).

Making TCR cDNA involved 5'RACE template switching, which added UMIs and a universal primer site. TCRdb used MiXCR to reprocess the 5' RACE reads, holding one entry per CDR3 protein. The repertoire has hundreds of thousands of distinct CDR3 sequences, roughly 4.3% of them found once; the top ten carry around 23%. Germline values: CDR1 SEHNR, CDR2 FQNEAQ (reference sequence). Between the trimmed V and J ends, which lost 5 bases and 1 base, there was a span of 14 bases. This CDR3 is 15 amino acids long. Source: PBMCs, taken 5 days after the yellow fever booster vaccination. This clonotype originated in a man between 18 and 29 years old who received the YFV17D yellow fever vaccine. The chain is built from TRBV7-9 and TRBJ1-1, with D maybe TRBD1 (6 bases). CDR3 sequence: CASSPQGYKNTEAFF. CDR3 bases: TGTGCCAGCAGCCCACAGGGATATAAGAACACTGAAGCTTTCTTT.